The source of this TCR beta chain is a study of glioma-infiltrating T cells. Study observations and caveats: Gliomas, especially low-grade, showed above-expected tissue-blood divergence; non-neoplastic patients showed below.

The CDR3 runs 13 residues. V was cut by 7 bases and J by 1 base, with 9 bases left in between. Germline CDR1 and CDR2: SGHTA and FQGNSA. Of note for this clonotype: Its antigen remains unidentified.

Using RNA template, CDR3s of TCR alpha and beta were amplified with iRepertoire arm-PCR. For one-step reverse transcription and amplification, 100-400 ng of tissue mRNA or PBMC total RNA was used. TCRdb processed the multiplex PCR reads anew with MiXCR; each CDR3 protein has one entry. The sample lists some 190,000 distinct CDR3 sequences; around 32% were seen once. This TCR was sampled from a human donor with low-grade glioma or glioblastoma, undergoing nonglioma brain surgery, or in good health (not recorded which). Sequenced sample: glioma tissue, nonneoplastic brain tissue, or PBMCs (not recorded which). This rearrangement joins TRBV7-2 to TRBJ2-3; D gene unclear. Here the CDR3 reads CASNFLGTDTQYF. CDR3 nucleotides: TGTGCCAGCAACTTCCTAGGCACAGATACGCAGTATTTT. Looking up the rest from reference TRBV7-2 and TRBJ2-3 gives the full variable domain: GAGVSQSPSNKVTEKGKDVELRCDPISGHTALYWYRQSLGQGLEFLIYFQGNSAPDKSGLPSDRFSAERTGGSVSTLTIQRTQQEDSAVYLCASNFLGTDTQYFGPGTRLTVL.